This T cell receptor (beta chain) stems from a study of CD8 T cells in ankylosing spondylitis. Study outcomes and limitations: Seven or eight highly homologous variants made up a TCR beta motif, and this motif appeared characteristic of ankylosing spondylitis blood.

MiXCR, applied by TCRdb to the 5' RACE reads, yields one record per CDR3 protein. The table has about 200,000 distinct CDR3 sequences, more than 10% seen once. In the case of this clonotype: The target antigen is unknown.

V shed 6 bases, J shed 5 bases, and the junction held 9 bases outside the gene matches. CDR3 length equals 15 residues. From germline, CDR1 is SGHTA and CDR2 FQGNSA. The receptor comes from a male donor with ankylosing spondylitis or in good health (not recorded which). This chain links TRBV7-2 with TRBJ1-1; TRBD1 agrees at 10 bases. The source material was blood, either unsorted or a sorted T cell fraction (not recorded which). The CDR3 sequence is CASRDRDRGWTEAFF. The DNA for the CDR3 is TGTGCCAGCAGAGACCGGGACAGGGGCTGGACTGAAGCTTTCTTT.